These 8 T cell receptor beta chains were sequenced from one sample in a study of T cell responses to AZD1222 COVID-19 vaccine. TCRdb's copy holds only in-frame clones and misses some; the assay was immunoSEQ multiplex PCR. The sample lists 100,000 to 150,000 clones; over 80% were seen once. Sequenced here: peripheral blood, sampled on day 0 of AZD1222 vaccination. These receptors all stem from an adult in good health.

This rearrangement joins TRBV9 to TRBJ2-7, with D unresolved. The V and J ends lost 0 bases and 2 bases respectively, with 9 bases between them. The CDR3 extends over 14 amino acids. Per the germline V gene, CDR1 is SGDLS and CDR2 is YYNGEE. In DNA, the CDR3 is TGTGCCAGCAGCGTAGAAGGCATCCCCTACGAGCAGTACTTC. Protein: CASSVEGIPYEQYF.

The rearrangement links TRBV7-9 to TRBJ2-2, with 8 bases aligning to TRBD1. The V gene end was trimmed by 3 bases and the J gene end by 4 bases; junction bases not matched to a gene: 1. This CDR3 spans 14 amino acids. Germline lookup yields CDR1 SEHNR and CDR2 FQNEAQ (reference sequence). DNA of the CDR3: TGTGCCAGCAGCTTCACAGGGGGCACCGGGGAGCTGTTTTTT. Amino acid sequence: CASSFTGGTGELFF.

In its sample, this clone was seen once. The chain has TRBV15 and TRBJ2-1, with D tentatively TRBD2 (5 bases). This CDR3 spans 15 amino acids. V was trimmed by 0 bases and J by 7 bases, leaving 13 bases between them. Germline V gene data show CDR1 as LNHNV and CDR2 as YYDKDF (reference sequence). CDR3 nucleotide sequence: TGTGCCACCAGCAGAGATACCACTACTAGGAATGAGCAGTTCTTC. It codes for CATSRDTTTRNEQFF. Complete variable domain (other parts from reference TRBV15 and TRBJ2-1): DAMVIQNPRYQVTQFGKPVTLSCSQTLNHNVMYWYQQKSSQAPKLLFHYYDKDFNNEADTPDNFQSRRPNTSFCFLDIRSPGLGDTAMYLCATSRDTTTRNEQFFGPGTRLTVL.

This clone is deemed medium-sized. V and J are TRBV27 and TRBJ2-7, with D maybe TRBD1 (6 bases). The CDR3 is 15 residues long. Germline CDR1 reads MNHEY; CDR2 reads SMNVEV (reference sequence). The V gene lost 6 bases and the J gene lost 2 bases, with 17 bases spanning the gap. The chain's CDR3 is CASSDNRDTTYEQYF. DNA for the CDR3: TGTGCCAGCAGCGACAACCGGGACACGACCTACGAGCAGTACTTC.

J is TRBJ2-7 and V is TRBV5-1, with D possibly matching TRBD2 (6 bases). This CDR3 is built from 14 residues. Germline-derived CDR1 and CDR2 are SGHRS and YFSETQ. Trimming stripped 2 bases from V and 2 bases from J, with 11 bases between. The CDR3 DNA reads as TGCGCCAGCAGCTTAGGTGCTAGCGCCTACGAGCAGTACTTC. Translated: CASSLGASAYEQYF.

The V and J genes are TRBV9 and TRBJ2-7; maybe TRBD2 (5 bases). The V gene's germline CDR1 is SGDLS and CDR2 YYNGEE. The CDR3 has 12 amino acids. V was cut by 5 bases and J by 3 bases, with 9 bases left in between. The CDR3 bases are TGTGCCAGCAGTCCGGGGAACTACGAGCAGTACTTC. This gives the protein CASSPGNYEQYF.

V is TRBV7-8 and J is TRBJ1-2; TRBD1 is a possible D gene (6 bases). This CDR3 has 15 amino acids. CDR1 is SGHVS and CDR2 is FQNEAQ in the germline V gene. V lost 1 base and J 3 bases, leaving 12 bases between the germline ends. CDR3 sequence (DNA): TGTGCCAGCAGCTTAGGCCGAGGGGGGGACTATGGCTACACCTTC. It codes for CASSLGRGGDYGYTF.

This chain joins TRBV27 and TRBJ2-7; TRBD2 matches at 8 bases. Germline trimming cut 2 bases from V and 5 bases from J; bases unmatched to any gene: 8. The CDR3 extends over 15 amino acids. CDR1 and CDR2 (germline): MNHEY, SMNVEV (reference sequence). The CDR3 here is CASSLVASGFHEQYF. The DNA for the CDR3 is TGTGCCAGCAGTTTAGTGGCTAGCGGGTTCCACGAGCAGTACTTC.